This T cell receptor beta chain stems from a study of T cell responses to AZD1222 COVID-19 vaccine. Study-level background: The study pooled second doses at about 4 or about 12 weeks. Study observations and caveats: Nearly half of spike-specific TCRs reportedly target unmutated variant regions. Mostly white British, mostly female donors; authors suggested clonal diversity may be underestimated.

This clone has a handful of counts. The antigen is not known. Method: immunoSEQ multiplex PCR; TCRdb's copy keeps in-frame clones and lacks some. In the table there are about 140,000 clones, about nine tenths of which are singletons. The CDR3 is 16 amino acids. Trimming shortened V by 6 bases and J by 6 bases, and 18 bases separated the two germline ends. Per the germline V gene, CDR1 is MDHEN and CDR2 is SYDVKM. The chain links TRBV28 to TRBJ1-6; D is ambiguous. The source is an adult in good health. The sequences come from peripheral blood, collected on day 0 of AZD1222 vaccination. The CDR3: CASSAIPGATNSPLHF. CDR3 DNA: TGTGCCAGCAGCGCCATCCCCGGAGCCACTAATTCACCCCTCCACTTT.